The clone carrying this T cell receptor (beta chain) was counted only a few times. The assay was immunoSEQ multiplex PCR, and TCRdb's table has in-frame clones only and misses some. The sample consists of hundreds of thousands of clones, approximately 80% of them appearing once. This record belongs to a study of blood T cell repertoires in COVID-19. The CDR3 loop spans 16 amino acids. Germline CDR1 is SGHRS and CDR2 is YFSETQ. The ends were cut back, 4 bases at V and 7 bases at J, with 21 bases in the middle. The receptor was isolated from a woman at least 80 years old with acute or convalescent COVID-19. The sequencing input was peripheral blood. J is TRBJ2-1 and V is TRBV5-1, with D possibly matching TRBD2 (6 bases). The CDR3 sequence: CASSPNVAVGGNEQFF. The CDR3 nucleotides are TGCGCCAGCAGCCCTAACGTAGCGGTGGGTGGGAATGAGCAGTTCTTC. The variable domain in full, with the rest retrieved from reference TRBV5-1 and TRBJ2-1, is KAGVTQTPRYLIKTRGQQVTLSCSPISGHRSVSWYQQTPGQGLQFLFEYFSETQRNKGNFPGRFSGRQFSNSRSEMNVSTLELGDSALYLCASSPNVAVGGNEQFFGPGTRLTVL.